The clone carrying this T cell receptor (beta chain) was found a few times. Its cognate antigen is unknown. This record belongs to a study of Graves' ophthalmopathy and Graves' hyperthyroidism. Across the whole study: Peripheral blood sampling preceded any treatment and occurred at initial diagnosis.

Study-level results: Blood also carried most expanded thyroid clonotypes exceeding 0.001 frequency. Ophthalmopathy progression prediction by the model yielded a sensitivity of around 68% and a specificity of nearly 75%.

This CDR3 comprises 20 residues. Trimming removed 4 bases at V and 5 bases at J, with 33 bases between. CDR1 and CDR2 from the germline V gene are SGHRS and YFSETQ. Scientists amplified the TCR beta CDR3 regions from RNA transcripts. An opening RT-PCR round employed HTBI primers and preceded a second-round multiplex PCR. TCRdb re-called the multiplex PCR reads through MiXCR, storing one row per CDR3 protein. The table records about half a million distinct CDR3 sequences, approximately 14% of them present only once. The origin of this receptor is a woman in her twenties or thirties with Graves' ophthalmopathy. Specimen: blood. The genes are TRBV5-1 and TRBJ1-1; D perhaps matches TRBD1 (6 bases). The CDR3 loop reads CASSPQTFMKQGVGVTEAFF. CDR3 sequence (DNA): TGCGCCAGCAGCCCCCAAACTTTTATGAAACAGGGCGTGGGGGTTACTGAAGCTTTCTTT.